This is a list of T cell receptor beta chains from one sample in a study of OX40 agonist ivuxolimab in advanced cancers. Repertoires were generated with immunoSEQ multiplex PCR, while TCRdb's copy carries only in-frame clones and drops some. The data show around 89,000 clones, approximately 91% seen once. Sequenced material: CD4+ or CD8+ T cells sorted from blood, taken in a trial of the OX40 agonist ivuxolimab. The source is an adult with an advanced solid tumor such as melanoma, head and neck, liver or kidney cancer. The CDR3 runs from the conserved cysteine through the conserved F or W. A D gene is named only where the DNA matches it firmly. Expanded clones are given a class, and other clones once, few, many or no size at all.

TRBJ2-1	TRBD2	.	TRBV7-2	CASSSLAGTSGSNEQFF	TGTGCCAGCAGCTCCCTCGCCGGGACTAGCGGGAGCAATGAGCAGTTCTTC
TRBJ2-2	TRBD1	.	TRBV5-1	CASIPDRGGANTGELFF	TGCGCCAGCATACCGGACAGGGGCGGCGCGAACACCGGGGAGCTGTTTTTT
TRBJ2-2	TRBD1	.	TRBV7-9	CASSSGQGQDTGELFF	TGTGCCAGCAGCTCCGGACAGGGGCAGGACACCGGGGAGCTGTTTTTT
TRBJ2-1	TRBD2	.	TRBV6-5	CASTSGLNNEQFF	TGTGCCAGCACGTCGGGACTAAACAATGAGCAGTTCTTC
TRBJ1-2	.	.	TRBV14	CASSQDPGVYGYTF	TGTGCCAGCAGCCAAGATCCTGGGGTTTATGGCTACACCTTC
TRBJ2-7	.	.	TRBV9	CASSVDADRIPHEQYF	TGTGCCAGCAGCGTAGACGCAGACAGGATTCCCCACGAGCAGTACTTC
TRBJ2-1	TRBD2	once	TRBV29-1	CSVRLAGARGEQFF	TGCAGCGTTAGGCTAGCGGGAGCTAGGGGTGAGCAGTTCTTC
TRBJ2-2	.	.	TRBV7-2	CASSLGQNTGELFF	TGTGCCAGCAGCCTAGGACAGAACACCGGGGAGCTGTTTTTT
TRBJ1-1	TRBD1	.	TRBV7-8	CASSWDRNTEAFF	TGTGCCAGCAGCTGGGACAGGAACACTGAAGCTTTCTTT
TRBJ1-1	.	.	TRBV6-5	CASSYSRGLNTEAFF	TGTGCCAGCAGTTACAGCAGGGGCCTTAACACTGAAGCTTTCTTT
TRBJ1-2	.	.	TRBV19	CASHSGQSANYGYTF	TGTGCCAGCCACTCCGGACAGTCAGCTAACTATGGCTACACCTTC
TRBJ1-2	TRBD1	.	TRBV7-9	CASSLGTGNVNYGYTF	TGTGCCAGCAGCTTAGGGACAGGGAACGTTAACTATGGCTACACCTTC
TRBJ2-7	TRBD1	.	TRBV18	CASSPSGGYEQYF	TGTGCCAGCTCACCGTCAGGGGGCTACGAGCAGTACTTC
TRBJ1-2	TRBD1	.	TRBV7-2	CASSLETGVGYGYTF	TGTGCCAGCAGCTTAGAGACAGGGGTAGGGTATGGCTACACCTTC
TRBJ1-5	TRBD1	.	TRBV28	CASSFSKRTGWQPQHF	TGTGCCAGCAGTTTCTCTAAACGGACAGGGTGGCAGCCCCAGCATTTT
TRBJ2-2	.	.	TRBV5-1	CASRVQADTGELFF	TGCGCCAGCAGGGTTCAGGCCGACACCGGGGAGCTGTTTTTT
TRBJ2-3	.	.	TRBV18	CASSPLGQGDTQYF	TGTGCCAGCTCACCACTAGGACAAGGGGATACGCAGTATTTT
TRBJ1-2	TRBD1	.	TRBV25-1	CASSPLGQGTYGYTF	TGTGCCAGCAGTCCCCTCGGACAGGGCACCTATGGCTACACCTTC
TRBJ1-1	.	.	TRBV11-1	CASSLEAAPGGTEAFF	TGTGCCAGCAGCTTAGAGGCAGCCCCTGGGGGCACTGAAGCTTTCTTT
TRBJ2-2	.	.	TRBV14	CASSPREITGKLFF	TGTGCCAGCAGCCCAAGGGAAATCACCGGGAAGCTGTTTTTT
TRBJ1-1	TRBD1	once	TRBV27	CASSFRDSTEAFF	TGTGCCAGCAGTTTCCGGGACAGTACTGAAGCTTTCTTT
TRBJ1-1	.	.	TRBV30	CAWSSPYMNTEAFF	TGTGCCTGGAGTTCGCCTTACATGAACACTGAAGCTTTCTTT
TRBJ1-6	TRBD1	.	TRBV5-5	CASSPGTGFSPLHF	TGTGCCAGCAGCCCCGGGACAGGGTTCTCACCCCTCCACTTT
TRBJ2-1	.	.	TRBV5-1	CASTDIADSYNEQFF	TGCGCCAGCACCGATATAGCGGATTCCTACAATGAGCAGTTCTTC
TRBJ2-1	.	.	TRBV5-1	CASSGSGLYNQQFF	TGCGCCAGCAGTGGAAGTGGTTTGTACAACCAGCAGTTCTTC
TRBJ2-7	TRBD1	.	TRBV18	CASSPDRTYEQYF	TGTGCCAGCTCACCGGACAGGACCTACGAGCAGTACTTC
TRBJ2-3	.	.	TRBV11-2	CASSFWTADTQYF	TGTGCCAGCAGCTTCTGGACCGCAGATACGCAGTATTTT
TRBJ2-1	TRBD2	.	TRBV2	CASSAGLEGEQFF	TGTGCCAGCAGCGCCGGACTAGAGGGAGAGCAGTTCTTC
TRBJ2-3	.	.	TRBV6-5	CASSYDAAQDTQYF	TGTGCCAGCAGTTACGATGCGGCCCAAGATACGCAGTATTTT
TRBJ2-2	.	.	TRBV7-3	CASSLLWQGNTGELFF	TGTGCCAGCAGCTTATTGTGGCAGGGCAACACCGGGGAGCTGTTTTTT
TRBJ1-6	.	.	TRBV7-8	CASSSQTVNSPLHF	TGTGCCAGCAGCTCCCAGACAGTTAATTCACCCCTCCACTTT
TRBJ2-1	.	.	TRBV5-1	CASSSTGNPYNEQFF	TGCGCCAGCAGCTCCACCGGGAACCCCTACAATGAGCAGTTCTTC
TRBJ2-3	.	.	TRBV18	CASSLIGLAGTDTQYF	TGTGCCAGCTCACTCATTGGGCTAGCAGGCACAGATACGCAGTATTTT
TRBJ1-2	TRBD1	.	TRBV10-3	CAISESGQAGYTF	TGTGCCATCAGTGAGTCTGGACAGGCTGGCTACACCTTC
TRBJ2-7	TRBD1	.	TRBV6-6	CASSSRRTGGYEQYF	TGTGCCAGCAGTTCCCGAAGGACAGGGGGTTACGAGCAGTACTTC